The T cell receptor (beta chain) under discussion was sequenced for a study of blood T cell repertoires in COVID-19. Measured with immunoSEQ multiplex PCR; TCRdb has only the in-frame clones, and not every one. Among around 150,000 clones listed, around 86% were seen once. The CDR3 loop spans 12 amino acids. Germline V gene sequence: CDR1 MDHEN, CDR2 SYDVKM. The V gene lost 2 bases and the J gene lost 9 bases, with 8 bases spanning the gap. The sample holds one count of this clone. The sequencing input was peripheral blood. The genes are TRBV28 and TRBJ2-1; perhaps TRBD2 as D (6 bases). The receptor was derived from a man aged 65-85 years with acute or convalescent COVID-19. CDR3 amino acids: CASSLGGTEQFF. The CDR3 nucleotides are TGTGCCAGCAGTTTAGGGGGGACTGAGCAGTTCTTC. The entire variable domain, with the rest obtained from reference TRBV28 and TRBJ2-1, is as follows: DVKVTQSSRYLVKRTGEKVFLECVQDMDHENMFWYRQDPGLGLRLIYFSYDVKMKEKGDIPEGYSVSREKKERFSLILESASTNQTSMYLCASSLGGTEQFFGPGTRLTVL.